The 16 T cell receptor beta chains listed next were all sequenced from one sample in a study of T cell changes during pregnancy in multiple sclerosis. The repertoire was sequenced with immunoSEQ multiplex PCR; TCRdb's copy has only in-frame clones and lacks some. The data show about 99,000 clones, approximately 94% seen once. The sample was peripheral blood, taken after pregnancy. All receptors come from a female donor with multiple sclerosis, enrolled in a pregnancy study.

About this clone itself: Compared with germline, one end of the junction differs, possibly owing to a read error. This chain links TRBV30 with TRBJ2-7; possible D gene TRBD1, 6 bases. CDR1 and CDR2 (germline): GTSNPN, SVGIG (reference sequence). The CDR3 has 15 residues. This chain's CDR3 is CAWSELGGTSHEQYF. In DNA, the CDR3 is TGTGCCTGGAGTGAACTAGGGGGTACCTCCCACGAGCAGTACTTC.

The chain uses TRBV14 and TRBJ2-7; TRBD2 matches 7 bases. The CDR3 spans 17 residues. The germline V gene encodes CDR1 SGHDN and CDR2 FVKESK. V trimming: 4 bases; J trimming: 3 bases; junction bases outside the gene matches: 15. The DNA of the CDR3 is TGTGCCAGCAGCCTAAAGAGCGGGGTCGGGGGACTCTACGAGCAGTACTTC. Encoded protein: CASSLKSGVGGLYEQYF.

The V and J genes are TRBV19 and TRBJ2-1, with 7 bases fitting TRBD2. This CDR3 has 16 residues. Germline CDR1 reads LNHDA; CDR2 reads SQIVND (reference sequence). The junction had 9 bases not matched to a gene; V was cut back by 3 bases and J by 4 bases. CDR3 in amino acids: CASSMLAGYTYNEQFF. CDR3 nucleotides: TGTGCCAGTAGTATGTTAGCGGGCTATACTTACAATGAGCAGTTCTTC. Variable domain in full (rest from reference TRBV19 and TRBJ2-1): DGGITQSPKYLFRKEGQNVTLSCEQNLNHDAMYWYRQDPGQGLRLIYYSQIVNDFQKGDIAEGYSVSREKKESFPLTVTSAQKNPTAFYLCASSMLAGYTYNEQFFGPGTRLTVL.

This chain connects TRBV15 to TRBJ2-1; 8 bases map to TRBD2. V shed 5 bases, J shed 0 bases, and the junction held 9 bases outside the gene matches. This CDR3 comprises 17 residues. Germline CDR1 and CDR2: LNHNV and YYDKDF (reference sequence). The CDR3 sequence is CATSVRTSSYSYNEQFF. CDR3 sequence (DNA): TGTGCCACCAGCGTCCGGACTAGCTCCTACTCCTACAATGAGCAGTTCTTC. The variable domain in full, with the rest retrieved from reference TRBV15 and TRBJ2-1, is DAMVIQNPRYQVTQFGKPVTLSCSQTLNHNVMYWYQQKSSQAPKLLFHYYDKDFNNEADTPDNFQSRRPNTSFCFLDIRSPGLGDTAMYLCATSVRTSSYSYNEQFFGPGTRLTVL.

This chain connects TRBV28 to TRBJ2-5; D possibly corresponds to TRBD2 (6 bases). This CDR3 spans 19 amino acids. The germline V gene has CDR1 MDHEN and CDR2 SYDVKM. V was shortened by 5 bases and J by 1 base, with 26 bases between the two germline ends. The CDR3 sequence is CASSGVAAEAGPFQETQYF. CDR3 in DNA: TGTGCCAGCAGTGGGGTGGCGGCCGAAGCGGGCCCGTTCCAAGAGACCCAGTACTTC.

This chain joins TRBV4-1 and TRBJ1-2; D gene ambiguous. Germline V lookup: CDR1 MGHRA, CDR2 YSYEKL. V lost 0 bases and J 4 bases, leaving 12 bases between the germline ends. The CDR3 spans 15 residues. The CDR3 here is CASSQDSGDSYGYTF. CDR3 in DNA: TGCGCCAGCAGCCAAGATTCCGGGGATAGCTATGGCTACACCTTC.

The V gene is TRBV11-3, the J gene TRBJ2-2; tentatively, D is TRBD1 (7 bases). This CDR3 contains 15 residues. The germline V and J ends were trimmed by 5 bases and 5 bases, with 15 bases remaining between them. Germline values: CDR1 SGHNT, CDR2 YENEEA. The CDR3 loop is CASSHPTGRTGELFF. Written as DNA, the CDR3 is TGTGCCAGCAGCCACCCGACAGGGAGGACCGGGGAGCTGTTTTTT.

This clone showed up just once. The V call is TRBV19, the J call TRBJ2-7; TRBD2 matches 7 bases. Germline V gives CDR1 LNHDA, CDR2 SQIVND (reference sequence). The CDR3 is 16 amino acids. V lost 7 bases to trimming and J lost 2 bases; unmatched junction nucleotides: 14. Here the CDR3 DNA reads TGTGCCAGTACCCCTAGCGGCGGAGGAGGTACCTACGAGCAGTACTTC. As protein: CASTPSGGGGTYEQYF.

The chain has TRBV12-5 and TRBJ2-7; TRBD1 matches at 7 bases. V dropped 4 bases and J dropped 2; count of bases not matched to a gene: 8. This CDR3 contains 15 residues. Germline lookup yields CDR1 LGHNT and CDR2 FRNRAP. The CDR3 sequence: CASGSTTQGAYEQYF. CDR3 bases: TGTGCTAGTGGTTCGACGACGCAGGGGGCCTACGAGCAGTACTTC.

This clone was found once. This chain joins TRBV10-2 and TRBJ2-3; D gene ambiguous. Germline values: CDR1 WSHSY, CDR2 SAAADI. The V gene lost 4 bases and the J gene lost 7 bases, with 6 bases spanning the gap. CDR3 size: 11 residues. CDR3: CASSVVNTQYF. CDR3 DNA: TGCGCCAGCAGTGTTGTTAATACGCAGTATTTT.

The V and J genes are TRBV27 and TRBJ1-5; TRBD1 matches at 11 bases. This CDR3 contains 17 residues. From germline, CDR1 is MNHEY and CDR2 SMNVEV (reference sequence). V was clipped by 6 bases and J by 0 bases; unmatched bases: 7. The CDR3 is CASRGWTGGYSNQPQHF. The DNA of the CDR3 is TGTGCCAGCAGAGGGTGGACAGGGGGCTATAGCAATCAGCCCCAGCATTTT.

The V call is TRBV18, the J call TRBJ2-7; D is unresolved. The germline gives CDR1 KGHSH, CDR2 LQKENI. The CDR3 extends over 13 amino acids. The germline V and J ends were trimmed by 0 bases and 6 bases, with 9 bases remaining between them. The CDR3 is CASSPPMTPEQYF. The CDR3 nucleotides are TGTGCCAGCTCACCACCGATGACACCCGAGCAGTACTTC.

The chain recombines TRBV7-8 with TRBJ2-3; 9 bases align to TRBD2. The CDR3 extends over 15 amino acids. The germline CDR1 and CDR2 sequences are SGHVS and FQNEAQ. The V gene end was trimmed by 5 bases and the J gene end by 7 bases; junction bases not matched to a gene: 10. CDR3 in DNA: TGTGCCAGCAGCCCTGGAGGTAGCGGGAGCAATACGCAGTATTTT. The encoded protein is CASSPGGSGSNTQYF.

The chain employs TRBV4-2 and TRBJ1-1; 7 bases agree with TRBD1. Germline CDR1 and CDR2: LGHNA and YNFKEQ. V shed 3 bases and J 3 bases; nucleotides not matched to a gene: 10. This CDR3 has 16 amino acids. This chain's CDR3 is CASSQDPTGFDTEAFF. The DNA for the CDR3 is TGTGCCAGCAGCCAGGATCCGACAGGGTTTGACACTGAAGCTTTCTTT.

The gene calls are TRBV7-6 and TRBJ2-7; D not certain. Deletions cut 3 bases from V and 7 bases from J, with 16 bases between. This CDR3 spans 14 amino acids. Germline loops: CDR1 SGHVS, CDR2 FNYEAQ. The CDR3 reads CASSFSSSSYEQYF. Here the CDR3 DNA reads TGTGCCAGCAGCTTTTCCAGTAGCAGCTATGAGCAGTACTTC. Filled out from reference TRBV7-6 and TRBJ2-7, the complete variable domain reads GAGVSQSPRYKVTKRGQDVALRCDPISGHVSLYWYRQALGQGPEFLTYFNYEAQQDKSGLPNDRFSAERPEGSISTLTIQRTEQRDSAMYRCASSFSSSSYEQYFGPGTRLTVT.

The rearrangement joins TRBV10-3 to TRBJ1-3; TRBD1 is a possible D gene (5 bases). Germline loops: CDR1 ENHRY, CDR2 SYGVKD. The CDR3 sequence is 16 residues long. The V end was cut by 6 bases, the J end by 4 bases, with 19 bases between. The CDR3 spells CAISGYPGSEGNTIYF. CDR3 DNA: TGTGCCATCAGCGGATATCCAGGGTCAGAGGGAAACACCATATATTTT.